Shown below are 8 T cell receptor beta chains from a single sample sequenced in a study of blood T cells in healthy people across ages. A J-beta primer mix and a sample-barcoded 5' primer were used in a second PCR of roughly 7 to 12 cycles. TCRdb independently ran MiXCR on the 5' RACE reads; one entry per CDR3 protein. The top ten hold less than 25% of the sample, which has fewer than 900,000 distinct CDR3 sequences, roughly two fifths seen once. Sequencing used blood. These receptors all come from a woman aged 60-75 years in good health.

The chain recombines TRBV20-1 with TRBJ1-2; D possibly corresponds to TRBD1 (6 bases). The CDR3 length is 13 residues. Per the germline V gene, CDR1 is DFQATT and CDR2 is SNEGSKA (reference sequence). The V gene lost 4 bases and the J gene lost 5 bases, with 14 bases spanning the gap. CDR3 bases: TGCAGTGCTACGGTGACAGGAGTATATGGCTACACCTTC. It specifies CSATVTGVYGYTF.

The chain couples TRBV19 to TRBJ2-1, with D unresolved. This CDR3 has 13 residues. V lost 3 bases, J lost 9 bases, and 12 bases lay in between. Germline CDR1 LNHDA, CDR2 SQIVND (reference sequence). The CDR3 DNA is TGTGCCAGTAGTATCGGGCTGGGCGGTGAGCAGTTCTTC. Translated, it gives CASSIGLGGEQFF.

The chain has TRBV29-1 and TRBJ1-1; 7 bases are a match to TRBD1. The CDR3 is made up of 14 amino acids. With 4 bases clipped from V and 4 bases from J, the junction kept 9 bases outside the gene matches. Germline lookup yields CDR1 SQVTM and CDR2 ANQGSEA. The DNA of the CDR3 is TGCAGCGTTGTCGATGACAGGGAAGTCACTGAAGCTTTCTTT. Protein product: CSVVDDREVTEAFF.

This clonotype was seen a few times. A clone one base away is much larger, so this may be a read error. This rearrangement joins TRBV5-1 to TRBJ2-5, with D perhaps matching TRBD1 (6 bases). CDR1 is SGHRS and CDR2 is YFSETQ in the germline V gene. The CDR3 length is 13 residues. Written as DNA, the CDR3 is TGTGCCAGCAGCTTAGGGGGTAGCAATGAGCAGTACTTC. Protein sequence: CASSLGGSNEQYF. The whole variable domain, remainder taken from reference TRBV5-1 and TRBJ2-5, is KAGVTQTPRYLIKTRGQQVTLSCSPISGHRSVSWYQQTPGQGLQFLFEYFSETQRNKGNFPGRFSGRQFSNSRSEMNVSTLELGDSALYLCASSLGGSNEQYFGPGTRLLVL.

The V and J genes are TRBV20-1 and TRBJ2-3; D is ambiguous. Deletions cut 6 bases from V and 2 bases from J, with 9 bases between. The length of the CDR3 is 12 residues. Germline V gives CDR1 DFQATT, CDR2 SNEGSKA (reference sequence). The DNA of the CDR3 is TGCAGTGCCCAAACCACCACAGATACGCAGTATTTT. The encoded protein is CSAQTTTDTQYF.

The CDR3, as DNA: TGTGCCAGCAGTCGAGCCCCCCCAGGGGGCAATCAGCCCCAGCATTTT. It encodes CASSRAPPGGNQPQHF. V and J are TRBV12-3 or TRBV12-4 and TRBJ1-5; the D gene is possibly TRBD1 (6 bases). CDR3 length: 16 amino acids. The V end was cut by 5 bases, the J end by 2 bases, with 16 bases between.

This clonotype has more than one count but fewer than ten. This rearrangement joins TRBV3-1 to TRBJ1-1, with 9 bases lining up with TRBD1. V gave up 4 bases and J gave up 8 bases; unmatched junction bases: 11. Germline V gene lookup returns CDR1 LGHDT and CDR2 YNNKEL (reference sequence). The length of the CDR3 is 15 residues. The CDR3 region has the DNA TGTGCCAGCAGCCCAGCCGGGACAGGGAGGAAAGAAGCTTTCTTT. Amino acid sequence: CASSPAGTGRKEAFF.

This clonotype has more than one count but fewer than ten. The chain uses TRBV20-1 and TRBJ2-7, with D perhaps being TRBD1 or TRBD2 (5 bases each). The CDR3 spans 14 residues. The germline V and J ends were trimmed by 3 bases and 0 bases, with 12 bases remaining between them. CDR1 and CDR2 from the germline V gene are DFQATT and SNEGSKA (reference sequence). In DNA, the CDR3 is TGCAGTGCTAGCCCCGGGACGGTCTCCTACGAGCAGTACTTC. Amino acids: CSASPGTVSYEQYF.